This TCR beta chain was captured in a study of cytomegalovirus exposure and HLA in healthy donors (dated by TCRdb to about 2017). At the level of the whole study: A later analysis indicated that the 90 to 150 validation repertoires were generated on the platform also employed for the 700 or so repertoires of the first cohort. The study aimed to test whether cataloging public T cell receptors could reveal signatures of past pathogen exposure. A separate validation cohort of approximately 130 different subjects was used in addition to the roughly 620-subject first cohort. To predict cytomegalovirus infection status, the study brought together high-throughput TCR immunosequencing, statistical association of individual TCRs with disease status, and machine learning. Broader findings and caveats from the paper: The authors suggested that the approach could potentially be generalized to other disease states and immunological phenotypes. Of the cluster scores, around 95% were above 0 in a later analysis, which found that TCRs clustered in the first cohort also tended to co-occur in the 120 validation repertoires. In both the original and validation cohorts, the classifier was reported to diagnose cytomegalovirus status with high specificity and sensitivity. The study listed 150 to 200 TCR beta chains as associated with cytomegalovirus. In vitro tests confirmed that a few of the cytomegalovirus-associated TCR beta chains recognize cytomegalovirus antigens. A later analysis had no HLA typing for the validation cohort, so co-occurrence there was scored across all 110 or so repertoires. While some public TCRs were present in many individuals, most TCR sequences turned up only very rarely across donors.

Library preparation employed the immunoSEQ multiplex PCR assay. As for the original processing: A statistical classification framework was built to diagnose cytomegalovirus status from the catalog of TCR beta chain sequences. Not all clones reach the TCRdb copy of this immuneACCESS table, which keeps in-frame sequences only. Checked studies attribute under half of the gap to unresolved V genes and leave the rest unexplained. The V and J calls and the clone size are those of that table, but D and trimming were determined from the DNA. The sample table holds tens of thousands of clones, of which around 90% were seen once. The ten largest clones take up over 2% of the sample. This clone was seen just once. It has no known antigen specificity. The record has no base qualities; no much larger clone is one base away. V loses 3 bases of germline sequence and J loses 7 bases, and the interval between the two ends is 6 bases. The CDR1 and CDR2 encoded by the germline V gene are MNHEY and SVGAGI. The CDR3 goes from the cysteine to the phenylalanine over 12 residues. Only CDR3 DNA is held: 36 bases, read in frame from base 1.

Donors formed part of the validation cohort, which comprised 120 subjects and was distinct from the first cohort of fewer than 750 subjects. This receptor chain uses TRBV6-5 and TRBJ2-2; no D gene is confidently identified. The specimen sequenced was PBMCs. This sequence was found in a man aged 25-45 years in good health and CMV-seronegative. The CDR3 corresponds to CASSYQNGELFF. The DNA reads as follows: TGTGCCAGCAGTTATCAGAACGGGGAGCTGTTTTTT.